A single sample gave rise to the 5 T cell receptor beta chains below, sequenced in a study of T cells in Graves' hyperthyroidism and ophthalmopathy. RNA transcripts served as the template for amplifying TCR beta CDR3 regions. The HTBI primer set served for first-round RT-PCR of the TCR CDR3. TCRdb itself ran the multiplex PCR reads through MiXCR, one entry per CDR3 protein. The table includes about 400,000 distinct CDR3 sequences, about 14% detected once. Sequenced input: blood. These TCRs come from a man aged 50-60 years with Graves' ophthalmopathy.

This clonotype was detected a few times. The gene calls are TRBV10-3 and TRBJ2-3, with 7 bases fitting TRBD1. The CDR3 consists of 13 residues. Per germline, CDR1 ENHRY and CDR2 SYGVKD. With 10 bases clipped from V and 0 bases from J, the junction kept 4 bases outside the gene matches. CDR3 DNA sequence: TGTGCCACTCGACAGGGAAGCACAGATACGCAGTATTTT. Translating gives CATRQGSTDTQYF.

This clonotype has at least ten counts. The CDR3 coding sequence is TGCAGTGCTCATACTAGCGGAGTATACAATGAGCAGTTCTTC. Its translation is CSAHTSGVYNEQFF. The chain combines TRBV20-1 with TRBJ2-1, with TRBD2 matching 8 bases. V lost 5 bases, J lost 4 bases, and 7 bases stayed unmatched. The CDR3 runs to 14 residues. Germline CDR1 DFQATT, CDR2 SNEGSKA (reference sequence).

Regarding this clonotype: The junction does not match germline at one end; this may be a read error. CDR3 nucleotides: TGTGCTAGCAGCACCGGGACAGGGATCCACAATGAGCAGTTCTTC. Its protein product is CASSTGTGIHNEQFF. This chain links TRBV7-7 with TRBJ2-1; 9 nucleotides line up with TRBD1. The CDR3 consists of 15 residues. Per the germline V gene, CDR1 is SSHAT and CDR2 is FNYEAQ (reference sequence).

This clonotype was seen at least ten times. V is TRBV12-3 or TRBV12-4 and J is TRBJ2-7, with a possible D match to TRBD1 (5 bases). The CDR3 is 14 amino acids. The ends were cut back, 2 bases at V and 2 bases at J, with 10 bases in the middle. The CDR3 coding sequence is TGTGCCAGCAGTTTATTGCAGGACACCTACGAGCAGTACTTC. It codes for CASSLLQDTYEQYF.

CDR3 bases: TGTGCCTGGAGTCCGCATGGCTACGAGCAGTACTTC. This encodes CAWSPHGYEQYF. The V call is TRBV30, the J call TRBJ2-7; no firm D call. V was pared by 2 bases and J by 3 bases, with 8 bases between. Germline lookup yields CDR1 GTSNPN and CDR2 SVGIG (reference sequence). This CDR3 comprises 12 residues.